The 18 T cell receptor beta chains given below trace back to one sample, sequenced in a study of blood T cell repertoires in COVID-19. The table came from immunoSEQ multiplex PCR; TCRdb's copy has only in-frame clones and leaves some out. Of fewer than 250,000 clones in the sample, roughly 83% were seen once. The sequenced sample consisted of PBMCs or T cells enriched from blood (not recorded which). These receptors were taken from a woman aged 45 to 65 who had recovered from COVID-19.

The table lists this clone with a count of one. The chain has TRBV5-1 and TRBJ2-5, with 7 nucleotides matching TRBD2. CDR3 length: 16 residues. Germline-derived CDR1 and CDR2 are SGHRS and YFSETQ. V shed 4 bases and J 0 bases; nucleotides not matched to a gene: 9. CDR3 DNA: TGCGCCAGCAGCCCTGGCAGCGGGGCGTACCAAGAGACCCAGTACTTC. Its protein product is CASSPGSGAYQETQYF. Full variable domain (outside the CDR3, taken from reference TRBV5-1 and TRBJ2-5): KAGVTQTPRYLIKTRGQQVTLSCSPISGHRSVSWYQQTPGQGLQFLFEYFSETQRNKGNFPGRFSGRQFSNSRSEMNVSTLELGDSALYLCASSPGSGAYQETQYFGPGTRLLVL.

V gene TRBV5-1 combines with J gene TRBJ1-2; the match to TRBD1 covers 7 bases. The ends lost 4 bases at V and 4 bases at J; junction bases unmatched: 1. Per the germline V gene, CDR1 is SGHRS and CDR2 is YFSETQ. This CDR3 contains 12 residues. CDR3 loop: CASSGTAYGYTF. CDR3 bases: TGCGCCAGCAGCGGGACAGCCTATGGCTACACCTTC.

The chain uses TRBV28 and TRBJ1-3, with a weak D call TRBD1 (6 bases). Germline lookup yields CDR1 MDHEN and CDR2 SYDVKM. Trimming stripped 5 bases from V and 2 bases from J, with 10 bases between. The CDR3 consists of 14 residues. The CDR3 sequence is CASSRTVAGNTIYF. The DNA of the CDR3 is TGTGCCAGCAGTCGGACAGTTGCTGGAAACACCATATATTTT. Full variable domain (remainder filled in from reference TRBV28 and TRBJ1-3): DVKVTQSSRYLVKRTGEKVFLECVQDMDHENMFWYRQDPGLGLRLIYFSYDVKMKEKGDIPEGYSVSREKKERFSLILESASTNQTSMYLCASSRTVAGNTIYFGEGSWLTVV.

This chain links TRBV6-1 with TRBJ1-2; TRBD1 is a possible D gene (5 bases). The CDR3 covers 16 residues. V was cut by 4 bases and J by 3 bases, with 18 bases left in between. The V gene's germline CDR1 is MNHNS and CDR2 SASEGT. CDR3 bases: TGTGCCAGCAGTGCCGGATGGGGGGGGATCGACTATGGCTACACCTTC. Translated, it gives CASSAGWGGIDYGYTF.

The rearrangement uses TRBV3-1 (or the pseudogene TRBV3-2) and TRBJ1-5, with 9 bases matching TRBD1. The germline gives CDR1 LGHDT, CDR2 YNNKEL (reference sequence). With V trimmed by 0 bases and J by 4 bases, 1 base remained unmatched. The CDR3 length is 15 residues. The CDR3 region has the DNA TGTGCCAGCAGCCAAGAACAGGGGGCTAATCAGCCCCAGCATTTT. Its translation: CASSQEQGANQPQHF.

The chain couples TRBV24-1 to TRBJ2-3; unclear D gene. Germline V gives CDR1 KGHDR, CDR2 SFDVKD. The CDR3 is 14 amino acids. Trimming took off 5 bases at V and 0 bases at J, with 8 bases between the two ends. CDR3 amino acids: CATSARSSTDTQYF. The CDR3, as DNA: TGTGCCACCAGTGCCCGTTCTAGCACAGATACGCAGTATTTT.

CDR3 in amino acids: CASSQGLAGADTQYF. Written as DNA, the CDR3 is TGTGCCAGCAGCCAGGGACTAGCGGGCGCAGATACGCAGTATTTT. The chain combines TRBV3-1 (or the pseudogene TRBV3-2) with TRBJ2-3, with 12 bases fitting TRBD2. V was pared by 3 bases and J by 4 bases, with 2 bases of the junction left unmatched. Germline values: CDR1 LGHDT, CDR2 YNNKEL (reference sequence). There are 15 residues in the CDR3.

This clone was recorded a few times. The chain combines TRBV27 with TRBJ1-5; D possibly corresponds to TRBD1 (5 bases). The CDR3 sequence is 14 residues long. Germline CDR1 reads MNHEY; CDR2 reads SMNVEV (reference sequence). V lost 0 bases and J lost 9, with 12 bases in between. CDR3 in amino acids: CASSLSTVARPQHF. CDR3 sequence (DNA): TGTGCCAGCAGTTTATCGACAGTCGCACGGCCCCAGCATTTT.

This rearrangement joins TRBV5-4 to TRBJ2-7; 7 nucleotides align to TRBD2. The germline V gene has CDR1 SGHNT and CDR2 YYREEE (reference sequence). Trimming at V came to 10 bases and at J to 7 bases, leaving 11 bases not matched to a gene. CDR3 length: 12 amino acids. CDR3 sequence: CAAARGSGEQYF. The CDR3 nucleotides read TGTGCCGCGGCGCGGGGGTCGGGGGAGCAGTACTTC.

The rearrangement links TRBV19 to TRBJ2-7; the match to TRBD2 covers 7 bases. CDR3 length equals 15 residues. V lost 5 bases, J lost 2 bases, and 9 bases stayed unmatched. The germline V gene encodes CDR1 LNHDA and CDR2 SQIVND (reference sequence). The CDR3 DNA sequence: TGTGCCAGTAGTTTAGCTGGCGGGAGCGCCTACGAGCAGTACTTC. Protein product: CASSLAGGSAYEQYF.

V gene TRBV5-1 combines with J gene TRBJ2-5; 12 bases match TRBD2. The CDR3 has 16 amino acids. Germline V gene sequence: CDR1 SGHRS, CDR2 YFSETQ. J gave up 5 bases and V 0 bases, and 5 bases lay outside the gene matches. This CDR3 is CASSLAPGTSGETQYF. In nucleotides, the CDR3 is TGCGCCAGCAGCTTGGCCCCCGGGACTAGCGGGGAGACCCAGTACTTC. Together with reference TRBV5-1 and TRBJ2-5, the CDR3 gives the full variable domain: KAGVTQTPRYLIKTRGQQVTLSCSPISGHRSVSWYQQTPGQGLQFLFEYFSETQRNKGNFPGRFSGRQFSNSRSEMNVSTLELGDSALYLCASSLAPGTSGETQYFGPGTRLLVL.

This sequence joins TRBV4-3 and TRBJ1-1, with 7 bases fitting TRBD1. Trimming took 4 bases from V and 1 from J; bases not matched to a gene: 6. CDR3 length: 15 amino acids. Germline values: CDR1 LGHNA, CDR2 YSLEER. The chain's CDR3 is CASSRYRGENTEAFF. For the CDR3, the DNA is TGCGCCAGCAGCCGGTACAGGGGAGAGAACACTGAAGCTTTCTTT.

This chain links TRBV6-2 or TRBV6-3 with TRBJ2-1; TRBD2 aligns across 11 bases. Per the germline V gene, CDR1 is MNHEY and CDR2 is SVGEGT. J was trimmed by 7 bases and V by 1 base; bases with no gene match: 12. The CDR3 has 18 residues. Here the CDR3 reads CASSYLIIAGGPLNEQFF. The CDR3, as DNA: TGTGCCAGCAGTTACTTGATTATAGCGGGGGGGCCTCTTAATGAGCAGTTCTTC.

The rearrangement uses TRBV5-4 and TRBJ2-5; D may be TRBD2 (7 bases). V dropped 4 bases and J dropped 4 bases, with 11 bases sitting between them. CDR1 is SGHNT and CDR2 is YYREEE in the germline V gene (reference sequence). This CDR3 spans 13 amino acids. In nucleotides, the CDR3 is TGTGCCAGCAGCCCAAGGGGGGGAGAGACCCAGTACTTC. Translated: CASSPRGGETQYF.

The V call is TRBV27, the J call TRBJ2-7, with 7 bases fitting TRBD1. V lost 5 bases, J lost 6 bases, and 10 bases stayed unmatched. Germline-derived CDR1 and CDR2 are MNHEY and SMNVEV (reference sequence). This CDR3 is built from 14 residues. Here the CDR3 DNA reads TGTGCCAGCAGTGGAATGATGACAGGGAGCGAGCAGTACTTC. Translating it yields CASSGMMTGSEQYF.

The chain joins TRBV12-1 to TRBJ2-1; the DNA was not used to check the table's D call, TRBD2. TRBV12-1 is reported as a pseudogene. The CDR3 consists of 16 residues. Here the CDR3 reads CASSFGPPSGSREQFF. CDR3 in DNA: TGTGCCAGCAGCTTTGGGCCGCCTAGCGGGAGTCGAGAGCAGTTCTTC.

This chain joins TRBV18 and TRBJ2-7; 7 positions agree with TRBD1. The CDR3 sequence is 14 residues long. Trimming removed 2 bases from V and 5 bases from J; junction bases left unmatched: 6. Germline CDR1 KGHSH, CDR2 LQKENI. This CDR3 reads CASSPNRGLNEQYF. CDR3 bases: TGTGCCAGCTCACCAAACAGGGGTCTGAACGAGCAGTACTTC.

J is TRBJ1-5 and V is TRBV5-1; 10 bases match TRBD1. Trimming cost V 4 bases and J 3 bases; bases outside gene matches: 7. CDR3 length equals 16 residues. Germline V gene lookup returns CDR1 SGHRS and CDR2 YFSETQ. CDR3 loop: CASSPTGGSFNQPQHF. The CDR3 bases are TGCGCCAGCAGCCCGACAGGGGGCTCTTTCAATCAGCCCCAGCATTTT.